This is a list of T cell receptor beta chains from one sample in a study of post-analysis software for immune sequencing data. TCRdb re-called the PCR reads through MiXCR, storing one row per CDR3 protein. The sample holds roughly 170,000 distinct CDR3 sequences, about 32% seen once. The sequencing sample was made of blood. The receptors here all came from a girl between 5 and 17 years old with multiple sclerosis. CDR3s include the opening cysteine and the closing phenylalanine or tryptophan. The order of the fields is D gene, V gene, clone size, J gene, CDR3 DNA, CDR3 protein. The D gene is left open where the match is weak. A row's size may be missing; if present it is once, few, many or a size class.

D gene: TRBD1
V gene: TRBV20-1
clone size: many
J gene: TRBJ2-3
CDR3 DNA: TGCAGTGCTAGCTCAGGGGGCGCAGGCACAGATACGCAGTATTTT
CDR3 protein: CSASSGGAGTDTQYF

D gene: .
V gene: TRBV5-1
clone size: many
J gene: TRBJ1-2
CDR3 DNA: TGCGCCAGCAGCTTGGAGACGGAAAGCTACACCTTC
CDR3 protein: CASSLETESYTF

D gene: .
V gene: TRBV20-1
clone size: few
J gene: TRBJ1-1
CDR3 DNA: TGCAGTGCTAAAAAGGGGGGGAACACTGAAGCTTTCTTT
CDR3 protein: CSAKKGGNTEAFF

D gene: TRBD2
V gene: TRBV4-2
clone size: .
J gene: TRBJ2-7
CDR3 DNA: TGTGCCAGCAGCCAAAGACTAGCGGGTAGGGGGAGAGAGTTCTCCTACGAGCAGTACTTC
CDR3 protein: CASSQRLAGRGREFSYEQYF

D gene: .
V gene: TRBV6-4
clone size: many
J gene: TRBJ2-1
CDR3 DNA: TGTGCCAGCAGTGGTGGTAGCGACTACAATGAGCAGTTCTTC
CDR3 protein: CASSGGSDYNEQFF

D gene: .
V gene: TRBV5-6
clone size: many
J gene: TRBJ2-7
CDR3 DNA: TGCGCCAGCAGCCGTGGACAAACCTACGAGCAGTACTTC
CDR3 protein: CASSRGQTYEQYF

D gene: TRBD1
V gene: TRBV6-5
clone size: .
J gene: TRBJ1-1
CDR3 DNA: TGTGCCAGCAGCCGGACAGGGGCTTGGGAAGCTTTCTTT
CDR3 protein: CASSRTGAWEAFF

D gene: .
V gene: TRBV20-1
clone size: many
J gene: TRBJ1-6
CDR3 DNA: TGCAGTGCTAGGGGGGGTCAGTTTAATTCACCCCTCCACTTT
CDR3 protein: CSARGGQFNSPLHF

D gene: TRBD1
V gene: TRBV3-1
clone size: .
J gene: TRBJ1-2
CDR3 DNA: TGTGCCAGCAGCCAAGAAAGGACAGGCGTCTCTGGCTACACCTTC
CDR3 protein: CASSQERTGVSGYTF

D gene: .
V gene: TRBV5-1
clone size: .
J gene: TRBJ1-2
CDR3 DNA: TGCGCCAGCAGCTTGGAACAGCGAGGGATCGGCTACACCTTC
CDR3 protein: CASSLEQRGIGYTF

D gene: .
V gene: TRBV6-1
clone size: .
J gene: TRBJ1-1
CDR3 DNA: TGTGCCAGCAGTGAATATGGGTCCGAAAACACTGAAGCTTTCTTT
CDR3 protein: CASSEYGSENTEAFF

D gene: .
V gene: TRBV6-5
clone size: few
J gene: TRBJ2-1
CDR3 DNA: TGTGCCAGCAGTCCGGGTGAGACCCAGTTCTTC
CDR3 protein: CASSPGETQFF

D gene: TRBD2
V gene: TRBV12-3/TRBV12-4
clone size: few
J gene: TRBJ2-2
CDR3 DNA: TGTGCCAGCAGTCGAAAGGGACTACTCACCGGGGAGCTGTTTTTT
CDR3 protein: CASSRKGLLTGELFF

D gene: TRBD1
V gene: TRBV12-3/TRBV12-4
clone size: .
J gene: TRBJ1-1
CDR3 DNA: TGTGCCAGCAGGGGGACAGGGGATAGGGAGGGCACTGAAGCTTTCTTT
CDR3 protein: CASRGTGDREGTEAFF

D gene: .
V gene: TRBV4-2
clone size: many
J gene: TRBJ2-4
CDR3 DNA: TGTGCCAGCAGCCAAGATTTGGATCTAGCCAAAAACATTCAGTACTTC
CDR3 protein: CASSQDLDLAKNIQYF

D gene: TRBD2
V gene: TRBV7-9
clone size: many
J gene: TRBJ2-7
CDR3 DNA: TGTGCCAGCAGCACGGGGGGATTAGTCTACGAGCAGTACTTC
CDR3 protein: CASSTGGLVYEQYF

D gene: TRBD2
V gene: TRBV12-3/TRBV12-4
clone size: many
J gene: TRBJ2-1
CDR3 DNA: TGTGCCAGCAGTTCGAGGACTAGCGGGAGGGTCGATGAGCAGTTCTTC
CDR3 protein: CASSSRTSGRVDEQFF

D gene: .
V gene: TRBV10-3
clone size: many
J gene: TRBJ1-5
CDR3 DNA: TGTGCCATCAGCGATCCAACCCAGGGGAATCAGCCCCAGCATTTT
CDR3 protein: CAISDPTQGNQPQHF

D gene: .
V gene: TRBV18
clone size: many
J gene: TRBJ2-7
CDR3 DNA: TGTGCCAGCTCACCACAGGACACATCCTACGAGCAGTACTTC
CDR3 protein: CASSPQDTSYEQYF

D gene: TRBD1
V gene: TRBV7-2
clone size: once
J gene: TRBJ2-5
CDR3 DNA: TGTGCCAGCAGCTTAATCGCCGGGACAGGAGCAGAGACCCAGTACTTC
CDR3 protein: CASSLIAGTGAETQYF

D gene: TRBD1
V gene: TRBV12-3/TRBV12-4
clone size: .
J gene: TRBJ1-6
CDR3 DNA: TGTGCCAGCAGCCTGGGACAGGGTTATCGGTCACCCCTCCACTTT
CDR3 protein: CASSLGQGYRSPLHF

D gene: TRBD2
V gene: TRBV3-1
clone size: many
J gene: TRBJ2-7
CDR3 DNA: TGTGCCAGCAGCCTCCGGACTAGTCCCTCCTACGAGCAGTACTTC
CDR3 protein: CASSLRTSPSYEQYF

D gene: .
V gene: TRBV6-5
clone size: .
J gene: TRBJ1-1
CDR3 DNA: TGTGCCAGCAGTTGCCGGGGATCCCACACTGAAGCTTTCTTT
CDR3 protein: CASSCRGSHTEAFF

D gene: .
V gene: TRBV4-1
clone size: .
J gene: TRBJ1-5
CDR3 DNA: TGCGCCAGCAGCCAAGAGGTCCAGGGCAATCAGCCCCAGCATTTT
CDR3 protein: CASSQEVQGNQPQHF

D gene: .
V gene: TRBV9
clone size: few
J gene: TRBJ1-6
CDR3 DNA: TGTGCCAGCAGCGTAGATGGGGGTACCTATAATTCACCCCTCCACTTT
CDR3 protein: CASSVDGGTYNSPLHF

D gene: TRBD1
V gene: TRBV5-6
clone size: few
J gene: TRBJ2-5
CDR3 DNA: TGTACCAGCAGCTTATCAGGACAGGGCGCCCAAGAGACCCAGTACTTC
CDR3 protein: CTSSLSGQGAQETQYF

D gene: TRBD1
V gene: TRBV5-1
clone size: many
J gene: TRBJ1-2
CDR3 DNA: TGCGCCAGCAGCAAAGGGACAGGTCCTAACTATGGCTACACCTTC
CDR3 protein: CASSKGTGPNYGYTF

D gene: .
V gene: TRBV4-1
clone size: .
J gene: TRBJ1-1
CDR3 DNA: TGCGCCAGCAGCCAAGAGGGGTGGTTTGAAGCTTTCTTT
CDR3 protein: CASSQEGWFEAFF

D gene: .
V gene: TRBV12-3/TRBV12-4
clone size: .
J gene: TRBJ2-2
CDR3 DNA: TGTGCCAGCAGTTTACAGGACACCGGGGAGCTGTTTTTT
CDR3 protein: CASSLQDTGELFF

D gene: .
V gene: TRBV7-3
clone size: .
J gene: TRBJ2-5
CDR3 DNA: TGTGCCAGCAGCTTACTAGCCCAAGAGACCCAGTACTTC
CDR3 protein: CASSLLAQETQYF

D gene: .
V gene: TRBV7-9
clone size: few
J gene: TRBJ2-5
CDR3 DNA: TGTGCCAGCAGCTTACCTCTATGGGTGGAGACCCAGTACTTC
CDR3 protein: CASSLPLWVETQYF

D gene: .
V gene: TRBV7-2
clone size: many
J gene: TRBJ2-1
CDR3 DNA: TGTGCCAGCAGCTTAGGTCGGGGTCTACTGTTCTCCTACAATGAGCAGTTCTTC
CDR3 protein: CASSLGRGLLFSYNEQFF

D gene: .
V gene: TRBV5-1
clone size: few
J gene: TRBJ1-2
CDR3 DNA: TGCGCCAGCAGCTTGGCTGACGGTGGCTACACCTTC
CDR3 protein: CASSLADGGYTF

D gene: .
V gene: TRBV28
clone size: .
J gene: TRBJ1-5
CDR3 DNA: TGTGCCAGCAGTTTTGGAGACAGAAATAATCAGCCCCAGCATTTT
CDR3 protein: CASSFGDRNNQPQHF

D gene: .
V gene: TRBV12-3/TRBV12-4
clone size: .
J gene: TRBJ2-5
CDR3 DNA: TGTGCCAGCAGTTGTATGGGGCGACGAGAGACCCAGTACTTC
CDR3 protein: CASSCMGRRETQYF

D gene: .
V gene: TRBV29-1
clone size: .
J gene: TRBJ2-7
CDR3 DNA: TGCAGCGTTCTAAGGGGGGGCTCCTACGAGCAGTACTTC
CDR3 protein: CSVLRGGSYEQYF

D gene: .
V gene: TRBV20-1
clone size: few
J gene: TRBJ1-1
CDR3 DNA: TGCAGTGCTAGAAAGTACGGGACACTCACTGAAGCTTTCTTT
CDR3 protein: CSARKYGTLTEAFF

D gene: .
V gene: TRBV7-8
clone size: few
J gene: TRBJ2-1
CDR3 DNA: TGTGCCAGCAGGTCAGGGGCGATGGATTACAATGAGCAGTTCTTC
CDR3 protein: CASRSGAMDYNEQFF

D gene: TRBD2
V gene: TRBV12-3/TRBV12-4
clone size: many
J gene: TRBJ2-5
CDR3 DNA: TGTGCCAGCAGTCCGTGGACTAGCGGGAGGGCAGGAGAGACCCAGTACTTC
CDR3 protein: CASSPWTSGRAGETQYF

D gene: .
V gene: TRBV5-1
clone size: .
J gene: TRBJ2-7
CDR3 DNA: TGCGCCAGCAGCTTATCCCCCCACCCGCGGGTCGGCTACGAGCAGTACTTC
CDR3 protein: CASSLSPHPRVGYEQYF

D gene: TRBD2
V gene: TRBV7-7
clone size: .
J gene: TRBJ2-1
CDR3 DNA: TGTGCTAGCAGCTATAGCGGGAGGGCCGAAGATAAGCAGTTCTTC
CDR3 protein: CASSYSGRAEDKQFF

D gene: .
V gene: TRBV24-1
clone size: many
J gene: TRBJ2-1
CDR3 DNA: TGTGCCACCAGCGACGTTACCAGGGGAGATAATGAGCAGTTCTTC
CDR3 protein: CATSDVTRGDNEQFF

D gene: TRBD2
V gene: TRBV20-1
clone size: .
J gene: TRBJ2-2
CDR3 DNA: TGCAGTGCTAGAGGCGGGGGTAGGGGAGACGGGGAGCTGTTTTTT
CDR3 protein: CSARGGGRGDGELFF

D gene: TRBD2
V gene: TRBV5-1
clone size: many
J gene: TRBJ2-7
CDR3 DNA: TGCGCCAGCAGCTTGGGCCTGACTAGCGGACCCTACGAGCAGTACTTC
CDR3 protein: CASSLGLTSGPYEQYF

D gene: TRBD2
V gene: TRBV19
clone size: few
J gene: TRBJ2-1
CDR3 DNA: TGTGCCAGTAGTACCCAACTAGCGGGAGACTTTCACAATGAGCAGTTCTTC
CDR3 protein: CASSTQLAGDFHNEQFF

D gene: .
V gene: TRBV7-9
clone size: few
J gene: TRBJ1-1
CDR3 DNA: TGTGCCAGCAGCTATAGGGAAACTGAAGCTTTCTTT
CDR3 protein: CASSYRETEAFF

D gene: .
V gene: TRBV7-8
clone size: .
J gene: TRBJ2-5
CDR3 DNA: TGTGCCAGCATCAGGGAGCGGAACATCCGAGGGGACCAAGAGACCCAGTACTTC
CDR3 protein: CASIRERNIRGDQETQYF

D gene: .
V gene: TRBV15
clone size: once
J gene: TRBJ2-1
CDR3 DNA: TGTGCCACCAGCAGCCAGGTCGAACAAGAGACCCAGTTCTTC
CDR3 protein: CATSSQVEQETQFF

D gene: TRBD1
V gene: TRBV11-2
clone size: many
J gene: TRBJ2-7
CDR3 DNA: TGTGCCAGCAGCCTCGACAGGGCTTACTCCTACGAGCAGTACTTC
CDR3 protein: CASSLDRAYSYEQYF

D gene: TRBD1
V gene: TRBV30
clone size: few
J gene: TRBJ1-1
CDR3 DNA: TGTGCCTGGAGTGCGAGGACAGGTCTATCTAGAGAAGCTTTCTTT
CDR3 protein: CAWSARTGLSREAFF

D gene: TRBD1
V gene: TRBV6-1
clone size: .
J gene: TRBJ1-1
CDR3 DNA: TGTGCCAGCAGCCAGGGGGGTTGGGGAGGCACTGAAGCTTTCTTT
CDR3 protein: CASSQGGWGGTEAFF

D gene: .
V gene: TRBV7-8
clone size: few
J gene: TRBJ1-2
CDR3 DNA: TGTGCCAGCAGCGTAACCGGGACACCAAAAGAGGATGGCTACACCTTC
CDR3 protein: CASSVTGTPKEDGYTF

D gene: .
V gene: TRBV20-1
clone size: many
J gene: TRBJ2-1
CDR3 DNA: TGCAGTACAAGCGGTTGGCCCCAGTTCTTC
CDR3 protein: CSTSGWPQFF

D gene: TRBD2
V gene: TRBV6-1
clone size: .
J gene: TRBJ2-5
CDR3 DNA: TGTGCCAGCAGAGCTAGCGGGGGTGGAGAGACCCAGTACTTC
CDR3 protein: CASRASGGGETQYF

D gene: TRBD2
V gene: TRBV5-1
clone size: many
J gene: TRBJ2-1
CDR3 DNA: TGCGCCAGCAGCTTGGGACTAGCGGGAGGGCCTGGCTCCTACAATGAGCAGTTCTTC
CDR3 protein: CASSLGLAGGPGSYNEQFF